One TCR beta chain is described in this entry. Its antigen is as yet unknown. Per germline, CDR1 MNHEY and CDR2 SMNVEV (reference sequence). The V end was cut by 6 bases, the J end by 9 bases, with 21 bases between. The CDR3 runs to 14 residues. This entry comes from a study of response to subunit inactivated influenza vaccine. Study-level findings and limits: Each seasonal flu vaccination may recruit only limited new T cells, authors suggested.

TCRdb called the RT-PCR reads again in MiXCR, with one record for every CDR3 protein. The table lists 150,000 to 200,000 distinct CDR3 sequences, around 9.2% of them singletons. The input for sequencing was non-naive T cells sorted from PBMCs, taken on the day of vaccination. This TCR was recovered from a man aged 45-60 years who received an inactivated influenza vaccine. The chain recombines TRBV27 with TRBJ2-7; TRBD2 is a possible D gene (6 bases). The CDR3 nucleotides read TGTGCCAGCAGCGGCGGGAACCTTCTCTCGGTGCAGTACTTC. Translation: CASSGGNLLSVQYF.